Listed here are 7 T cell receptor beta chains from one sample, sequenced in a study of cytomegalovirus exposure and HLA in healthy donors. This table comes from immunoSEQ multiplex PCR, and its TCRdb copy is limited to in-frame clones, with some not included. The sample carries some 200,000 clones, about nine tenths recorded once. Specimen: PBMCs. The receptors stem from a woman aged 18-29 years in good health and CMV-seronegative.

The chain joins TRBV7-6 to TRBJ2-7, with 8 bases lining up with TRBD2. The germline gives CDR1 SGHVS, CDR2 FNYEAQ. This CDR3 spans 17 amino acids. The V and J ends lost 5 bases and 6 bases, in that order; junction bases with no gene match: 18. The CDR3 here is CASSEATPRPGLGEQYF. CDR3 bases: TGTGCCAGCAGCGAAGCAACGCCACGCCCGGGACTAGGCGAGCAGTACTTC.

The V gene is TRBV4-1, the J gene TRBJ1-5; D possibly corresponds to TRBD1 (6 bases). V lost 1 base and J lost 5, with 18 bases in between. The CDR3 runs to 17 residues. CDR1 is MGHRA and CDR2 is YSYEKL in the germline V gene. DNA for the CDR3: TGCGCCAGCAGCCAAGGGTGGGGGGGGGCGACCTATCAGCCCCAGCATTTT. Translating gives CASSQGWGGATYQPQHF.

This chain uses TRBV7-8 with TRBJ1-6; no clear D gene. The CDR3 loop spans 14 amino acids. The ends were cut back, 5 bases at V and 7 bases at J, with 12 bases in the middle. The germline V gene has CDR1 SGHVS and CDR2 FQNEAQ. The DNA for the CDR3 is TGTGCCAGCAGCGTGGGAGAGATCAATTCACCCCTCCACTTT. Protein product: CASSVGEINSPLHF. The full variable domain, its missing parts supplied by reference TRBV7-8 and TRBJ1-6, is GAGVSQSPRYKVAKRGQDVALRCDPISGHVSLFWYQQALGQGPEFLTYFQNEAQLDKSGLPSDRFFAERPEGSVSTLKIQRTQQEDSAVYLCASSVGEINSPLHFGNGTRLTVT.

This chain connects TRBV6-5 to TRBJ1-1, with 9 bases aligning to TRBD1. Trimming took 2 bases from V and 0 from J; bases not matched to a gene: 1. The CDR3 totals 15 residues. The germline V gene encodes CDR1 MNHEY and CDR2 SVGAGI. CDR3 protein: CASSYRDRVNTEAFF. CDR3 nucleotide sequence: TGTGCCAGCAGTTACCGGGACAGGGTGAACACTGAAGCTTTCTTT.

This clone is a singleton in its sample. This rearrangement joins TRBV6-1 to TRBJ1-5; D unclear. The CDR3 is made up of 15 amino acids. CDR1 MNHNS and CDR2 SASEGT come from the germline V gene. Deletions cut 3 bases from V and 0 bases from J, with 9 bases between. CDR3 protein: CASSEVTYSNQPQHF. In nucleotides, the CDR3 is TGTGCCAGCAGTGAGGTTACTTATAGCAATCAGCCCCAGCATTTT.

This clone has a single count. V usage is TRBV11-2 and J usage is TRBJ2-3; 7 bases are a match to TRBD2. Germline assignment: CDR1 SGHAT and CDR2 FQNNGV. CDR3 size: 15 residues. Trimming removed 3 bases from V and 6 bases from J; junction bases left unmatched: 9. This CDR3 reads CASSFLRGSMDTQYF. CDR3 coding DNA: TGTGCCAGCAGCTTCCTTCGCGGGAGTATGGATACGCAGTATTTT.

On this clone itself: A read error may produce the germline difference seen at one junction end. CDR3 coding DNA: TGTGCCAGCAGAGAAACAGGGGTCCCTAGGTTC. Amino acids: CASRETGVPRF. The gene calls are TRBV28 and TRBJ2-7, with TRBD1 matching 7 bases. Per germline, CDR1 MDHEN and CDR2 SYDVKM. This CDR3 has 11 residues.